Below, one T cell receptor (beta chain) is given with its context. Its antigen is not identified. The sample comes from a study of CD8 T cell repertoires and HIV-1 epitope variants. At the level of the study: Epitopes were three Gag families plus Nef HW9 and YT9. The study's findings and limits: No clonotypes responded to the TAALDMSHF plasma variant; roughly five recognized KF9, one HW9.

Here immunoSEQ multiplex PCR was the method, and the copy in TCRdb shows in-frame clones only, minus some. The sample lists about 3,400 clones; around two thirds were seen once. Germline-derived CDR1 and CDR2 are SGHNT and YENEEA. The CDR3 consists of 15 residues. Trimming left V 1 base short and J 8 bases short, with 14 bases between. The sample consisted of cultured CD8+ T cells derived from PBMCs. The rearrangement joins TRBV11-3 to TRBJ1-4; no firm D call. This receptor was taken from a male donor with HIV. CDR3 bases: TGTGCCAGCAGCTTAGGTAACAGAGAGCGGGAAAAACTGTTTTTT. As protein: CASSLGNREREKLFF.